This T cell receptor (beta chain) was obtained from a study of cytomegalovirus exposure and HLA in healthy donors. In the study overall: As an earlier analysis found, some 180 million T cells yielded over 95 million unique TCR beta sequences.

The PCR ran on 60 Vbeta and 13 Jbeta primers. Repertoires were generated with immunoSEQ multiplex PCR, while TCRdb's copy carries only in-frame clones and drops some. Among approximately 81,000 clones listed, about 81% were seen once. Whole-study results and caveats: In a later analysis, a missense DCLRE1C variant was linked to TCR beta V- and J-gene trimming.

V lost 6 bases, J lost 8 bases, and 16 bases lay in between. CDR1 is GTSNPN, CDR2 SVGIG, per germline (reference sequence). This CDR3 spans 12 amino acids. This clone was counted between two and nine times. The antigen remains unidentified. The clonotype was recovered from a woman between 50 and 59 years old in good health and CMV-seronegative. The chain recombines TRBV30 with TRBJ1-2; D unclear. Sequencing was done on a sample of PBMCs. CDR3 nucleotide sequence: TGTGCCTGCCACAGCCCGGGAGTCGGCTACACCTTC. Its translation: CACHSPGVGYTF.